One sample yielded the 17 T cell receptor beta chains listed below, sequenced in a study of T-cell memory formation after mild COVID-19 (dated by TCRdb to 2020 to 2022). Library prep was done by 5' RACE. The sequencer listed for this sample is Illumina NovaSeq 6000. The public reads were run again by TCRdb, first through fastp at Q25 and then through MiXCR, and only productive beta chains were kept. Entries that share a CDR3 protein sequence are merged under the most common genes and DNA. The table for this sample lists more than 400,000 distinct CDR3 sequences; over 15% of them were counted only once. The ten largest clones capture roughly an eighth of the sample. The sample consisted of PBMCs or a T cell subset sorted from them (not recorded which). The receptors were sampled from an adult woman who had mild COVID-19 (a few samples of this study predate the infection). The sample titles of this study are shuffled in the database, so cell type and time point are left out; the donor was told from shared clones.

The rearrangement links TRBV11-1 to TRBJ2-5; TRBD2 matches at 9 bases. Germline CDR1 and CDR2: SGHAT and FQDESV (reference sequence). The V gene end was trimmed by 0 bases and the J gene end by 5 bases; junction bases not matched to a gene: 7. The CDR3 has 16 residues. The CDR3 region is CASSLAWIAGVETQYF. CDR3 DNA: TGTGCCAGCAGCTTAGCGTGGATAGCGGGGGTTGAGACCCAGTACTTC.

V and J are TRBV12-5 and TRBJ1-2; possible D gene TRBD1, 6 bases. CDR3 length equals 12 residues. Per germline, CDR1 LGHNT and CDR2 FRNRAP. The ends were cut back, 8 bases at V and 6 bases at J, with 13 bases in the middle. CDR3 protein: CASSRGGDGYTF. As DNA, the CDR3 is TGTGCTAGTTCTAGGGGGGGTGATGGCTACACCTTC. Complete variable domain (other parts from reference TRBV12-5 and TRBJ1-2): DARVTQTPRHKVTEMGQEVTMRCQPILGHNTVFWYRQTMMQGLELLAYFRNRAPLDDSGMPKDRFSAEMPDATLATLKIQPSEPRDSAVYFCASSRGGDGYTFGSGTRLTVV.

This clonotype was recorded a few times. The V and J genes are TRBV5-6 and TRBJ2-1, with D possibly being TRBD1 or TRBD2 (6 bases each). Looked up from germline, CDR1 is SGHDT and CDR2 is YYEEEE. This CDR3 has 14 amino acids. Trimming took off 4 bases at V and 7 bases at J, with 15 bases between the two ends. The CDR3 DNA follows: TGTGCCAGCAGCCTAAGGGGGACTTTTAATGAGCAGTTCTTC. The encoded protein is CASSLRGTFNEQFF.

In its sample, this clonotype was seen a few times. J is TRBJ1-4 and V is TRBV7-6, with 8 bases fitting TRBD1. The J segment lost 3 bases and the V segment lost 3 bases, leaving 6 bases of the junction unmatched. Germline V gives CDR1 SGHVS, CDR2 FNYEAQ. This CDR3 is 16 amino acids long. This CDR3 is CASSFGQGVANEKLFF. DNA of the CDR3: TGTGCCAGCAGCTTTGGACAGGGTGTCGCTAATGAAAAACTGTTTTTT.

V gene TRBV19 combines with J gene TRBJ2-3; TRBD1 agrees at 7 bases. Per the germline V gene, CDR1 is LNHDA and CDR2 is SQIVND (reference sequence). The CDR3 totals 17 residues. Unmatched junction bases numbered 12, after V lost 6 bases and J lost 0 bases. This CDR3 is CASSFDRDSVSTDTQYF. CDR3 nucleotides: TGTGCCAGTAGCTTCGACCGGGACAGTGTTAGCACAGATACGCAGTATTTT.

In this sample, this clonotype turned up a few times. As DNA, the CDR3 is TGTGCCAGCAGCCTAGCGGACGTCCGTGAGACCCAGTACTTC. Protein product: CASSLADVRETQYF. The chain is built from TRBV5-6 and TRBJ2-5, with 7 bases matching TRBD2. The J segment lost 5 bases and the V segment lost 4 bases, leaving 8 bases of the junction unmatched. This CDR3 region has 14 residues. The germline V gene encodes CDR1 SGHDT and CDR2 YYEEEE.

This rearrangement joins TRBV20-1 to TRBJ1-1, with D uncertain. With 1 base removed from V and 2 bases from J, the gap between germline ends came to 8 bases. This CDR3 region has 13 residues. CDR1 DFQATT and CDR2 SNEGSKA come from the germline V gene (reference sequence). CDR3 sequence (DNA): TGCAGTGCTAGAGTCCCAGGAAACACTGAAGCTTTCTTT. This encodes CSARVPGNTEAFF.

This clonotype was counted only a few times. V usage is TRBV19 and J usage is TRBJ2-3, with D tentatively TRBD1 (5 bases). Germline V gene sequence: CDR1 LNHDA, CDR2 SQIVND (reference sequence). Trimming shortened V by 5 bases and J by 5 bases, and 11 bases separated the two germline ends. CDR3 size: 13 residues. The chain's CDR3 is CASSLQAEDTQYF. For the CDR3, the DNA is TGTGCCAGTAGTTTACAGGCGGAAGATACGCAGTATTTT.

The J gene is TRBJ2-7, the V gene TRBV9, with TRBD2 identical over 8 bases. Germline CDR1 reads SGDLS; CDR2 reads YYNGEE. The CDR3 spans 15 residues. Trimming removed 0 bases from V and 3 bases from J; junction bases left unmatched: 5. The CDR3 sequence: CASSVDPGGRYEQYF. In nucleotides, the CDR3 is TGTGCCAGCAGCGTAGATCCGGGAGGGCGCTACGAGCAGTACTTC.

The CDR3 DNA sequence: TGTGCCAGCAGCCCGGGACTAGCGGCCTTACCAGATACGCAGTATTTT. The encoded protein is CASSPGLAALPDTQYF. The chain carries TRBV7-6 and TRBJ2-3; 11 nucleotides align to TRBD2. The junction had 8 bases not matched to a gene; V was cut back by 5 bases and J by 4 bases. Germline assignment: CDR1 SGHVS and CDR2 FNYEAQ. The CDR3 consists of 16 residues.

The rearrangement uses TRBV20-1 and TRBJ2-7; the match to TRBD2 covers 12 bases. The V gene's germline CDR1 is DFQATT and CDR2 SNEGSKA (reference sequence). Germline trimming cut 0 bases from V and 5 bases from J; bases unmatched to any gene: 5. The CDR3 extends over 15 amino acids. This CDR3 is CSAREALAGGNEQYF. CDR3 nucleotides: TGCAGTGCTAGAGAGGCACTAGCGGGAGGCAACGAGCAGTACTTC.

This clonotype was recorded a few times. The J gene is TRBJ1-1, the V gene TRBV18; D is unresolved. Trimming pared 1 base from V and 5 bases from J, leaving 14 bases between. The CDR3 totals 15 residues. Germline lookup yields CDR1 KGHSH and CDR2 LQKENI. CDR3 amino acids: CASSPLERVGTEAFF. The CDR3 nucleotides are TGTGCCAGCTCACCACTCGAGAGGGTCGGGACTGAAGCTTTCTTT.

V gene TRBV7-2 combines with J gene TRBJ2-5; 8 nucleotides align to TRBD1. This CDR3 comprises 15 residues. V was pared by 3 bases and J by 5 bases, with 8 bases of the junction left unmatched. Germline V gene lookup returns CDR1 SGHTA and CDR2 FQGNSA. CDR3 nucleotides: TGTGCCAGCAGCTTTGAGTCAGGGGGCAGGGAGACCCAGTACTTC. It is translated as CASSFESGGRETQYF.

The CDR3 here is CASSPTLGRAIGYTF. The CDR3 DNA sequence: TGTGCCAGCAGTCCCACCTTGGGCAGGGCTATCGGCTACACCTTC. This sequence joins TRBV12-3 or TRBV12-4 and TRBJ1-2, with a tentative D call TRBD1 (5 bases). The length of the CDR3 is 15 residues. Trimming left V 5 bases short and J 8 bases short, with 21 bases between.

This clonotype was counted between two and nine times. The rearrangement uses TRBV7-9 and TRBJ2-1; D call uncertain. This CDR3 is built from 13 residues. The germline V gene encodes CDR1 SEHNR and CDR2 FQNEAQ (reference sequence). V shed 8 bases and J shed 8 bases, with 16 bases lying between them. The CDR3 protein is CASLSGMADEQFF. In nucleotides, the CDR3 is TGTGCCAGCCTATCTGGGATGGCGGATGAGCAGTTCTTC.

This clonotype was counted a few times. The genes are TRBV27 and TRBJ2-5; 11 bases fit TRBD2. The CDR3 has 16 amino acids. From germline, CDR1 is MNHEY and CDR2 SMNVEV (reference sequence). V shed 6 bases and J 5 bases; nucleotides not matched to a gene: 11. As DNA, the CDR3 is TGTGCCAGCAGGACCTATAGCGGGGGGGCCCGGGAGACCCAGTACTTC. Its translation: CASRTYSGGARETQYF.

This chain links TRBV9 with TRBJ2-3; D may be TRBD1 (6 bases). Germline loops: CDR1 SGDLS, CDR2 YYNGEE. V was clipped by 0 bases and J by 6 bases, with 8 bases between them. This CDR3 is built from 13 residues. CDR3 in DNA: TGTGCCAGCAGCGTAGAAGGGGGTGATACGCAGTATTTT. This translates into CASSVEGGDTQYF.